The 4 T cell receptor beta chains below come from one sample, sequenced in a study of blood T cell repertoires in COVID-19 (dated by TCRdb to 2020 to 2021). Library preparation used the immunoSEQ multiplex PCR assay. TCRdb retrieved this table from immuneACCESS and kept in-frame rearrangements only. Not all clones are present; in checked studies, unresolved V genes account for under half, and no reason is known for the remainder. The sample data list about 310,000 clones, and around 90% of these were observed just once. Of the sample, 1% falls within the top ten clones. Sample: peripheral blood. The receptor source for this set is a man over 45 with active or convalescent COVID-19.

V usage is TRBV28 and J usage is TRBJ1-6, with no clear D. The CDR3 has 15 residues. The ends were cut back, 8 bases at V and 2 bases at J, with 13 bases in the middle. Germline CDR1 and CDR2: MDHEN and SYDVKM. CDR3 bases: TGTGCCAGCGCAAAACCGCGTACCTATAATTCACCCCTCCACTTT. This gives the protein CASAKPRTYNSPLHF.

The chain uses TRBV15 and TRBJ2-5, with D perhaps matching TRBD2 (5 bases). The CDR3 is 13 amino acids. Germline-derived CDR1 and CDR2 are LNHNV and YYDKDF (reference sequence). V gave up 0 bases and J gave up 11 bases, with 13 bases separating them. CDR3 nucleotide sequence: TGTGCCACCAGCAGAGATACGACGGGAAGTCAGTACTTC. Residues: CATSRDTTGSQYF.

The rearrangement joins TRBV3-1 (or the pseudogene TRBV3-2) to TRBJ2-6, with D possibly matching TRBD2 (5 bases). This CDR3 has 14 amino acids. Trimming took off 9 bases at V and 2 bases at J, with 11 bases between the two ends. Germline-derived CDR1 and CDR2 are LGHDT and YNNKEL (reference sequence). The CDR3 coding sequence is TGTGCCAGTGCAGAGGGAGCTGGGGCCAACGTCCTGACTTTC. This encodes CASAEGAGANVLTF.

The chain links TRBV28 to TRBJ1-1, with D possibly matching TRBD1 (6 bases). The CDR3 runs to 15 residues. CDR1 MDHEN and CDR2 SYDVKM come from the germline V gene. The ends were cut back, 6 bases at V and 0 bases at J, with 14 bases in the middle. The CDR3 DNA sequence: TGTGCCAGCAGCAGGACAGCGGCCATGAACACTGAAGCTTTCTTT. This translates into CASSRTAAMNTEAFF.